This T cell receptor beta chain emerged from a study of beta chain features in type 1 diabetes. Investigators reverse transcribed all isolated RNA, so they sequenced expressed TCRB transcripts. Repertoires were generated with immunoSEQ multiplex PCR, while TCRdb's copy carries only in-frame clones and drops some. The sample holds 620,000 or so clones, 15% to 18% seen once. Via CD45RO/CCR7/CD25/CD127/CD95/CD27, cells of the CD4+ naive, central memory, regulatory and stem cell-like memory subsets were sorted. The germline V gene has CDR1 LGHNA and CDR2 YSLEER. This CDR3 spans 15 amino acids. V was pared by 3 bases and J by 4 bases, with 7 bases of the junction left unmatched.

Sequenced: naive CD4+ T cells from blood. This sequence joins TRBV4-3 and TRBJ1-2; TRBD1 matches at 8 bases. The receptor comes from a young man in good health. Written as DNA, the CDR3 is TGCGCCAGCAGCCAGCAACAGGGGGGAACCTATGGCTACACCTTC. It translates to CASSQQQGGTYGYTF.